This TCR beta chain was found in a study of shared clonotypes between healthy human individuals. This CDR3 is 18 amino acids long. Germline assignment: CDR1 SGDLS and CDR2 YYNGEE. The junction had 9 bases not matched to a gene; V was cut back by 0 bases and J by 3 bases. Clones were read by immunoSEQ multiplex PCR, and TCRdb kept only the in-frame ones, dropping some. The data hold 2 million to 2.5 million clones, with 90% to 95% observed a single time. The sequence was obtained from a man aged 18 to 29 in good health. Some clones in this sample may be carry-over from other donors' samples. The chain employs TRBV9 and TRBJ2-3, with 11 bases identical to TRBD1. Sequenced: naive CD4+ T cells from PBMCs. Sample subset: CD45RA+ positively selected. CDR3 sequence (DNA): TGTGCCAGCAGCGTAGGGTCAGGGGACAGGGGGTCTACAGATACGCAGTATTTT. Amino acid sequence: CASSVGSGDRGSTDTQYF.